Each of the 31 T cell receptor beta chains below was sequenced from the same sample in a study of monozygotic twins with inflammatory bowel disease (dated by TCRdb to about 2019). The library was made by 5' RACE. Sequencing took place on an Illumina HiSeq 2500. After the reads were reprocessed by TCRdb, one entry was made per CDR3 protein sequence, with no DNA. The sample table includes approximately 300,000 distinct CDR3 sequences. The biggest ten clones account for less than 6.5% of the sample. The sequencing sample was made of blood. The origin of the receptors is a human donor with ulcerative colitis or Crohn's disease, or a healthy co-twin of an affected twin (not recorded which).

J is TRBJ2-1 and V is TRBV7-2; absent DNA, TCRdb's TRBD2 call cannot be checked. The CDR3 consists of 16 residues. Germline CDR1 is SGHTA and CDR2 is FQGNSA. The CDR3 loop is CASSPRRGGFYNEQFF.

The J gene is TRBJ2-2, the V gene TRBV7-9; TCRdb designates TRBD1, a call that cannot be tested without DNA. The length of the CDR3 is 14 residues. Germline values: CDR1 SEHNR, CDR2 FQNEAQ (reference sequence). The CDR3 is CASSGDHRAGELFF.

V usage is TRBV7-2 and J usage is TRBJ2-2. The CDR3 consists of 15 residues. CDR1 is SGHTA and CDR2 is FQGNSA in the germline V gene. CDR3 loop: CASSPLTVLTGELFF.

The chain couples TRBV3-1 to TRBJ2-3. The germline gives CDR1 LGHDT, CDR2 YNNKEL (reference sequence). The CDR3 runs to 13 residues. The CDR3 region is CASSQGLTDTQYF.

V usage is TRBV4-3 and J usage is TRBJ1-1. Germline values: CDR1 LGHNA, CDR2 YSLEER. This CDR3 has 15 residues. The CDR3 here is CASSLSWGENTEAFF.

The rearrangement uses TRBV3-1 and TRBJ2-3; no DNA is available, so the TRBD1 call from TCRdb remains unchecked. Germline CDR1 reads LGHDT; CDR2 reads YNNKEL (reference sequence). The CDR3 loop spans 17 amino acids. CDR3 sequence reads: CASSRRTGGAGTDTQYF.

The chain recombines TRBV5-1 with TRBJ2-3; TCRdb designates TRBD2, a call that cannot be tested without DNA. The CDR3 has 15 residues. Germline V gene sequence: CDR1 SGHRS, CDR2 YFSETQ. The CDR3 reads CASSLLSGVADTQYF.

This rearrangement joins TRBV6-1 to TRBJ2-7; the D call from TCRdb, TRBD2, cannot be confirmed without DNA. The CDR3 runs 17 residues. Germline loops: CDR1 MNHNS, CDR2 SASEGT. The CDR3 is CASRRSGSARSSYEQYF.

This chain links TRBV12-3 or TRBV12-4 with TRBJ2-1. The CDR3 is made up of 12 amino acids. CDR3: CASCRLGDEQFF.

The chain carries TRBV24-1 and TRBJ1-4. The CDR3 contains 14 residues. The germline V gene encodes CDR1 KGHDR and CDR2 SFDVKD. CDR3 sequence: CATSDTQGGEKLFF.

This sequence joins TRBV5-1 and TRBJ2-7; TCRdb returns TRBD1, unconfirmable since there is no DNA. CDR1 is SGHRS and CDR2 is YFSETQ in the germline V gene. The CDR3 extends over 15 amino acids. This CDR3 reads CASSTTGQGRYEQYF.

This rearrangement joins TRBV9 to TRBJ1-3; lacking DNA, the TRBD1 call made by TCRdb goes unchecked. Germline loops: CDR1 SGDLS, CDR2 YYNGEE. The CDR3 runs 14 residues. CDR3 protein: CASSTQGGGNTIYF.

V and J are TRBV5-1 and TRBJ2-7; TCRdb picks TRBD2, but there is no DNA to check that call. Germline loops: CDR1 SGHRS, CDR2 YFSETQ. The CDR3 sequence is 14 residues long. The CDR3 spells CASSLSTTTGEQYF.

The V gene is TRBV29-1, the J gene TRBJ2-5; TCRdb calls TRBD1, which cannot be checked without DNA. The CDR3 has 13 residues. Germline CDR1 reads SQVTM; CDR2 reads ANQGSEA. The CDR3: CSVGGLGKETQYF.

The chain joins TRBV6-2 or TRBV6-3 to TRBJ2-5; no DNA is available, so the TRBD1 call from TCRdb remains unchecked. The CDR3 contains 16 residues. Germline CDR1 and CDR2: MNHEY and SVGEGT. This CDR3 reads CASSSTGGVTLETQYF.

This chain joins TRBV5-1 and TRBJ1-4; the D call from TCRdb, TRBD1, cannot be confirmed without DNA. The germline gives CDR1 SGHRS, CDR2 YFSETQ. This CDR3 region has 13 residues. CDR3: CASSDGQPEKLFF.

The V call is TRBV23-1, the J call TRBJ2-6. TRBV23-1 is an open reading frame whose function is uncertain. This CDR3 has 21 residues. Here the CDR3 reads CASSQIRGRYGSLIGANVLTF.

The genes are TRBV29-1 and TRBJ2-3; the TRBD1 assignment by TCRdb is unverifiable without DNA. Germline assignment: CDR1 SQVTM and CDR2 ANQGSEA. The CDR3 extends over 14 amino acids. CDR3 sequence: CSVTTGGGTDTQYF.

This chain joins TRBV28 and TRBJ2-7; lacking DNA, the TRBD2 call made by TCRdb goes unchecked. Germline CDR1 MDHEN, CDR2 SYDVKM. This CDR3 has 16 residues. The CDR3 here is CASSITIGRASYEQYF.

The chain employs TRBV5-6 and TRBJ1-2. CDR1 is SGHDT and CDR2 is YYEEEE in the germline V gene. CDR3 length: 13 amino acids. CDR3 sequence: CASSLGIGDGYTF.

This chain joins TRBV9 and TRBJ1-1. There are 13 residues in the CDR3. From germline, CDR1 is SGDLS and CDR2 YYNGEE. The CDR3 loop reads CASSGTGSTEAFF.

This chain connects TRBV9 to TRBJ1-3. This CDR3 is 13 amino acids long. The V gene's germline CDR1 is SGDLS and CDR2 YYNGEE. The CDR3 sequence is CASSVVPGNTIYF. Using reference TRBV9 and TRBJ1-3 for the parts outside the CDR3, the full variable domain is DSGVTQTPKHLITATGQRVTLRCSPRSGDLSVYWYQQSLDQGLQFLIQYYNGEERAKGNILERFSAQQFPDLHSELNLSSLELGDSALYFCASSVVPGNTIYFGEGSWLTVV.

J is TRBJ2-5 and V is TRBV20-1; absent DNA, TCRdb's TRBD2 call cannot be checked. CDR1 and CDR2 from the germline V gene are DFQATT and SNEGSKA (reference sequence). The CDR3 length is 16 residues. The chain's CDR3 is CSADLGLKSMGETQYF.

CDR3: CATSDHERAGLQETQYF. V gene TRBV24-1 combines with J gene TRBJ2-5; lacking DNA, the TRBD2 call made by TCRdb goes unchecked. The CDR3 spans 17 residues. CDR1 and CDR2 (germline): KGHDR, SFDVKD.

This chain links TRBV3-1 with TRBJ1-5; with no DNA, the TCRdb D assignment of TRBD1 cannot be verified. Germline CDR1 LGHDT, CDR2 YNNKEL (reference sequence). This CDR3 is built from 13 residues. The CDR3 sequence is CASSGTGRSLQHF.

The chain employs TRBV11-2 and TRBJ1-2. This CDR3 has 15 amino acids. Germline V lookup: CDR1 SGHAT, CDR2 FQNNGV. The CDR3 loop is CASSLDFLGLYGYTF.

This chain links TRBV4-3 with TRBJ2-3; the D call from TCRdb, TRBD1, cannot be confirmed without DNA. The germline CDR1 and CDR2 sequences are LGHNA and YSLEER. The CDR3 is 16 residues long. The CDR3 sequence: CASSQNPGGSADTQYF.

The rearrangement joins TRBV30 to TRBJ1-6. In germline, CDR1 is GTSNPN, CDR2 SVGIG (reference sequence). This CDR3 region has 12 residues. The CDR3: CAWSLNGSPLHF.

The chain couples TRBV5-4 to TRBJ2-5; as DNA is missing, the TRBD1 call by TCRdb cannot be tested. The CDR3 is 14 residues long. Germline CDR1 reads SGHNT; CDR2 reads YYREEE (reference sequence). The CDR3 sequence: CASSAGQGIKTQYF.

The gene calls are TRBV7-9 and TRBJ2-5. Looked up from germline, CDR1 is SEHNR and CDR2 is FQNEAQ (reference sequence). The CDR3 is made up of 13 amino acids. CDR3 residues: CASSFGGLETQYF.

The CDR3 loop reads CASRPTGRGYTF. The chain links TRBV6-2 or TRBV6-3 to TRBJ1-2; TCRdb's D call of TRBD1 is untestable without DNA. There are 12 residues in the CDR3. Germline CDR1 reads MNHEY; CDR2 reads SVGEGT.